This T cell receptor (beta chain) was documented in a study of beta chain features in type 1 diabetes. Findings of the study overall: There was a moderate but significant shortening of TCRB CDR3s in all four CD4+ subsets of Type 1 diabetes patients. A potential PCR bias toward shorter templates would be equal in patient and control samples.

In the case of this clone: The antigen is undetermined.

Sorting that relied on CD45RO/CCR7/CD25/CD127/CD95/CD27 yielded CD4+ naive, central memory, regulatory and stem cell-like memory cells. The CDR3 spans 15 residues. Per germline, CDR1 MNHNS and CDR2 SASEGT. Trimming removed 6 bases from V and 0 bases from J, with 11 bases in between. The isolated RNA, all of it, was reverse transcribed, so expressed TCRB transcripts were what got sequenced. The assay was immunoSEQ multiplex PCR, and TCRdb's table has in-frame clones only and misses some. The table shows fewer than 400,000 clones, with about a tenth occurring only once. Sequences were obtained from central memory CD4+ T cells from blood. V and J are TRBV6-1 and TRBJ1-4, with D possibly TRBD1 on 6 matching bases. This clonotype was obtained from a young man with type 1 diabetes. The CDR3, as DNA: TGTGCCAGCAGCGCGCAGGGGACAACTAATGAAAAACTGTTTTTT. Amino acid sequence: CASSAQGTTNEKLFF.